This TCR beta chain is from a study of T cell responses to AZD1222 COVID-19 vaccine. TCRdb keeps only in-frame clones here, not all; method: immunoSEQ multiplex PCR. The sample records roughly 99,000 clones, about 93% being singletons. The CDR3 has 15 residues. Germline-derived CDR1 and CDR2 are MGHRA and YSYEKL. Trimming took off 3 bases at V and 4 bases at J, with 12 bases between the two ends. The chain is built from TRBV4-1 and TRBJ2-2, with unresolved D. The material sequenced was peripheral blood, taken 28 days after the second AZD1222 dose. The TCR comes from an adult who received the AZD1222 COVID-19 vaccine. CDR3 in DNA: TGCGCCAGCAGCCAGTCGGACCTCTCCACCGGGGAGCTGTTTTTT. This codes for CASSQSDLSTGELFF.